These 11 T cell receptor beta chains originate from one sample sequenced in a study of blood T cell repertoires in COVID-19. TCRdb's table, derived via immunoSEQ multiplex PCR, lists solely in-frame clones and lacks some. The sample lists under 65,000 clones, roughly 80% seen once, with 5.8% in the top ten. Sequencing was performed on PBMCs or T cells enriched from blood (not recorded which). All receptors derive from a woman in her fifties or sixties with acute COVID-19.

The chain couples TRBV4-2 to TRBJ1-3; 9 nucleotides match TRBD1. Trimming cost V 1 base and J 4 bases; bases outside gene matches: 2. This CDR3 has 15 residues. Looked up from germline, CDR1 is LGHNA and CDR2 is YNFKEQ. The CDR3 DNA follows: TGTGCCAGCAGCCAAGTAGGACAGGGGGGAAACACCATATATTTT. It is translated as CASSQVGQGGNTIYF.

The chain carries TRBV4-1 and TRBJ1-1, with 7 bases lining up with TRBD1. Trimming took 0 bases from V and 4 from J; bases not matched to a gene: 8. Germline V CDR1 and CDR2: MGHRA, YSYEKL. CDR3 length: 16 amino acids. The CDR3, as DNA: TGCGCCAGCAGCCAAGATGCAGACAGGGTCATCACTGAAGCTTTCTTT. Translated: CASSQDADRVITEAFF.

The J gene is TRBJ1-2, the V gene TRBV21-1; the DNA was not used to check the table's D call, TRBD1. TRBV21-1 is labeled a pseudogene. There are 16 residues in the CDR3. In DNA, the CDR3 is TGTGCCAGGGATCCGCGGACAGGGGAAGTTAACTATGGCTACACCTTC. Its translation is CARDPRTGEVNYGYTF.

This clone showed up just once. CDR3 DNA sequence: TGTGCCTGGAGGGGACCGGCGGGGGGTGGCTACACCTTC. This encodes CAWRGPAGGGYTF. This sequence joins TRBV30 and TRBJ1-2; weak D call: TRBD1 (5 bases). This CDR3 region has 13 residues. V was clipped by 3 bases and J by 7 bases, with 15 bases between them. The germline V gene has CDR1 GTSNPN and CDR2 SVGIG (reference sequence). The whole variable domain, remainder taken from reference TRBV30 and TRBJ1-2, is SQTIHQWPATLVQPVGSPLSLECTVEGTSNPNLYWYRQAAGRGLQLLFYSVGIGQISSEVPQNLSASRPQDRQFILSSKKLLLSDSGFYLCAWRGPAGGGYTFGSGTRLTVV.

The V call is TRBV12-3 or TRBV12-4, the J call TRBJ1-1; 11 bases fit TRBD1. The trim removed 6 bases at V and 12 bases at J, leaving 9 bases unmatched. The CDR3 is made up of 13 amino acids. CDR3 DNA sequence: TGTGCCAGCAGGGGACAGGGGGGCGGCCGGTCTTTCTTT. As protein: CASRGQGGGRSFF.

The CDR3 DNA reads as TGTGCCATCAGTGAGTCAACGGGGGCCTACAATGAGCAGTTCTTC. This codes for CAISESTGAYNEQFF. The rearrangement joins TRBV10-3 to TRBJ2-1, with D perhaps matching TRBD2 (6 bases). The CDR3 length is 15 residues. V lost 0 bases to trimming and J lost 2 bases, with 8 bases between them. In germline, CDR1 is ENHRY, CDR2 SYGVKD.

A note on this clone: Other DNA sequences within the sample encode an identical CDR3. The chain joins TRBV4-1 to TRBJ1-4; 7 positions agree with TRBD1. With V trimmed by 5 bases and J by 0 bases, 6 bases remained unmatched. Per the germline V gene, CDR1 is MGHRA and CDR2 is YSYEKL. The CDR3 length is 16 residues. CDR3 region: CASSSGQAATNEKLFF. The CDR3 DNA follows: TGCGCCAGCAGCTCTGGACAGGCCGCAACTAATGAAAAACTGTTTTTT.

This clone has only one observation. The chain has TRBV6-5 and TRBJ2-5; D may be TRBD2 (5 bases). The germline CDR1 and CDR2 sequences are MNHEY and SVGAGI. This CDR3 has 13 amino acids. V was trimmed by 8 bases and J by 2 bases, leaving 12 bases between them. Here the CDR3 DNA reads TGTGCCAGCGGGAAGCGGCATCAAGAGACCCAGTACTTC. Translated: CASGKRHQETQYF.

This clone was seen only a few times. The chain couples TRBV24-1 to TRBJ1-1, with D perhaps matching TRBD1 (5 bases). CDR3 length: 12 amino acids. Germline CDR1 is KGHDR and CDR2 is SFDVKD. V lost 9 bases and J 3 bases, leaving 10 bases between the germline ends. The CDR3 here is CATQGPYTEAFF. The CDR3 DNA follows: TGTGCCACCCAGGGTCCCTACACTGAAGCTTTCTTT.

V and J are TRBV21-1 and TRBJ2-3; TRBD1 is the table's D call and was not checked against the DNA. TRBV21-1 constitutes a pseudogene. The CDR3 runs to 16 residues. For the CDR3, the DNA is TGTGCCAGCAGCAAAGTTAAAGGGGGCAGTACAGATACGCAGTATTTT. Its translation is CASSKVKGGSTDTQYF.

The sample holds a few counts of this clone. The V gene is TRBV7-9, the J gene TRBJ2-1; tentative D call: TRBD1 (7 bases). Germline V gene data show CDR1 as SEHNR and CDR2 as FQNEAQ (reference sequence). The CDR3 extends over 13 amino acids. V lost 5 bases, J lost 8 bases, and 13 bases lay in between. In DNA form, the CDR3 reads TGTGCCAGCAGCCCCGGAGGGGGCTATGAGCAGTTCTTC. It specifies CASSPGGGYEQFF.